This T cell receptor (beta chain) was recovered during a study of T cell repertoires in cytomegalovirus infection. This clonotype was recorded at least ten times. Its antigen is not known. Trimming stripped 5 bases from V and 0 bases from J, with 13 bases between. Germline CDR1 SGHVS, CDR2 FNYEAQ. CDR3 length equals 15 residues. MiXCR, applied by TCRdb to the reads, yields one record per CDR3 protein. The repertoire holds 550,000 to 850,000 distinct CDR3 sequences, with around 31% as singletons. This chain joins TRBV7-6 and TRBJ1-1, with D uncertain. Sequences were derived from cultured PBMCs, sampled from culture after CMV antigen stimulation. The sequence derives from a human donor in good health (CMV status not recorded). Some clones in this sample may be carry-over from other donors' samples. CDR3 amino acids: CASSAVGDLNTEAFF. The DNA of the CDR3 is TGTGCCAGCAGCGCCGTTGGAGATCTGAACACTGAAGCTTTCTTT.